This T cell receptor beta chain emerged from a study of T cell changes during pregnancy in multiple sclerosis. TCRdb's table, derived via immunoSEQ multiplex PCR, lists solely in-frame clones and lacks some. The sample includes about 40,000 clones, 70% to 90% of them seen just once. Germline CDR1 is MNHNS and CDR2 is SASEGT. V dropped 3 bases and J dropped 1 base, with 9 bases sitting between them. The CDR3 loop spans 14 amino acids. The J gene is TRBJ2-5, the V gene TRBV6-1, with D unresolved. The TCR was taken from a female donor with multiple sclerosis, enrolled in a pregnancy study. Source: CD4+ T cells from peripheral blood mononuclear cells, taken in the first trimester of pregnancy. This CDR3 reads CASSDPVIQETQYF. As DNA, the CDR3 is TGTGCCAGCAGTGACCCAGTCATCCAAGAGACCCAGTACTTC.